These 6 T cell receptor beta chains originate from one sample sequenced in a study of blood T cell repertoires in COVID-19. Only in-frame clones appear in the TCRdb table, and some are missing; sequencing was by immunoSEQ multiplex PCR. The profile shows approximately 94,000 clones, roughly 82% of them singletons. Sequencing was performed on peripheral blood. These TCRs come from a man aged 60 to 75 with acute or convalescent COVID-19.

V is TRBV5-1 and J is TRBJ2-6; 7 bases fit TRBD1. V gave up 1 base and J gave up 0 bases; unmatched junction bases: 10. This CDR3 is built from 19 residues. Germline loops: CDR1 SGHRS, CDR2 YFSETQ. CDR3: CASSLYPGQAYSGANVLTF. The CDR3 DNA sequence: TGCGCCAGCAGCTTGTATCCCGGACAGGCTTACTCTGGGGCCAACGTCCTGACTTTC. The whole variable domain, filled in from reference TRBV5-1 and TRBJ2-6, reads KAGVTQTPRYLIKTRGQQVTLSCSPISGHRSVSWYQQTPGQGLQFLFEYFSETQRNKGNFPGRFSGRQFSNSRSEMNVSTLELGDSALYLCASSLYPGQAYSGANVLTFGAGSRLTVL.

The table lists this clone with a few counts. The chain employs TRBV7-8 and TRBJ1-2; tentatively, D is TRBD1 (5 bases). Germline V gene lookup returns CDR1 SGHVS and CDR2 FQNEAQ. Trimming pared 1 base from V and 3 bases from J, leaving 12 bases between. The CDR3 loop spans 15 amino acids. CDR3 nucleotide sequence: TGTGCCAGCAGCTTAGGTGGGCAGGGCCACTATGGCTACACCTTC. It encodes CASSLGGQGHYGYTF.

This sequence joins TRBV19 and TRBJ1-1; D is uncertain. Germline V gives CDR1 LNHDA, CDR2 SQIVND (reference sequence). V was shortened by 3 bases and J by 1 base, with 9 bases between the two germline ends. The length of the CDR3 is 14 residues. CDR3 bases: TGTGCCAGTAGTATTCCCCCCGGGAACACTGAAGCTTTCTTT. Translation: CASSIPPGNTEAFF.

The chain joins TRBV2 to TRBJ2-2; possible D gene TRBD2, 5 bases. V was shortened by 6 bases and J by 1 base, with 6 bases between the two germline ends. The CDR3 consists of 13 residues. Germline V gene data show CDR1 as SNHLY and CDR2 as FYNNEI. The CDR3 region has the DNA TGTGCCAGCAGGGGAGAGAACACCGGGGAGCTGTTTTTT. Protein: CASRGENTGELFF.

This clone was detected once. This chain connects TRBV29-1 to TRBJ2-3; 8 nucleotides agree with TRBD2. The V segment lost 4 bases and the J segment 2 bases; nucleotides outside the gene matches: 5. Germline values: CDR1 SQVTM, CDR2 ANQGSEA. This CDR3 contains 14 residues. This chain's CDR3 is CSVARGGTTDTQYF. As DNA, the CDR3 is TGCAGCGTTGCTCGCGGGGGGACCACAGATACGCAGTATTTT.

The V gene is TRBV18, the J gene TRBJ2-7, with 8 positions matching TRBD1. CDR3 length equals 15 residues. Germline lookup yields CDR1 KGHSH and CDR2 LQKENI. The trim removed 6 bases at V and 5 bases at J, leaving 12 bases unmatched. The CDR3: CASSPGQGAFDEQYF. CDR3 in DNA: TGTGCCAGCTCCCCGGGGCAGGGGGCTTTCGACGAGCAGTACTTC.